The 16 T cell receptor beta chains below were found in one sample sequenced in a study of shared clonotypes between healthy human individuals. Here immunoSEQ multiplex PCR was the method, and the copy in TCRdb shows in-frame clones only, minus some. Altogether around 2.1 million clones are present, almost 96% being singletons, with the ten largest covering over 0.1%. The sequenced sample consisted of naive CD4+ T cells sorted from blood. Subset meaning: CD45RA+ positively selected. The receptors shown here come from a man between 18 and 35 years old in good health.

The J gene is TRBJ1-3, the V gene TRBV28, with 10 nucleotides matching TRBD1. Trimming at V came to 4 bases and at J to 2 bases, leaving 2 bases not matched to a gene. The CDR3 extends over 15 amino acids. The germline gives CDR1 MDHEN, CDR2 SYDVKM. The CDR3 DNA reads TGTGCCAGCAGTTCCGGGACAGGGGCTGGAAACACCATATATTTT. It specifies CASSSGTGAGNTIYF.

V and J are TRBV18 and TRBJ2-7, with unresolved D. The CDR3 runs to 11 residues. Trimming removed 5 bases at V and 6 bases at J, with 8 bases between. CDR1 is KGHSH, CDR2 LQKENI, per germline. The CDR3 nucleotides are TGTGCCAGCTCAAACGGACCCGAGCAGTACTTC. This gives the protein CASSNGPEQYF.

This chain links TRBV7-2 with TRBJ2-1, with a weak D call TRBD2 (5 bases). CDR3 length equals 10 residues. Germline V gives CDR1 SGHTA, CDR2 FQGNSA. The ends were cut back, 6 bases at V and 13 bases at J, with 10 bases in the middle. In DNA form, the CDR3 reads TGTGCCAGCAGTAGACTACCCCAGTTCTTC. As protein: CASSRLPQFF.

The CDR3 DNA reads TGTGCCAGCAGCCGGACAGGGGGCGAGAGAAACATTCAGTACTTC. Its translation: CASSRTGGERNIQYF. The chain has TRBV5-5 and TRBJ2-4, with 11 bases matching TRBD1. The germline CDR1 and CDR2 sequences are SGHKS and YYEKEE (reference sequence). Losses at the gene ends were 4 bases for V and 6 bases for J; bases not matched to a gene: 6. The length of the CDR3 is 15 residues.

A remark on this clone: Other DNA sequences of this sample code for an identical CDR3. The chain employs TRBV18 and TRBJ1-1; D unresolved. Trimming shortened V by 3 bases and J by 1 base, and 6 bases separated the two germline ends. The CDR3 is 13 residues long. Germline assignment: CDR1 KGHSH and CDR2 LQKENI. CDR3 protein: CASSPLENTEAFF. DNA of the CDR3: TGTGCCAGCTCACCTTTGGAGAACACTGAAGCTTTCTTT.

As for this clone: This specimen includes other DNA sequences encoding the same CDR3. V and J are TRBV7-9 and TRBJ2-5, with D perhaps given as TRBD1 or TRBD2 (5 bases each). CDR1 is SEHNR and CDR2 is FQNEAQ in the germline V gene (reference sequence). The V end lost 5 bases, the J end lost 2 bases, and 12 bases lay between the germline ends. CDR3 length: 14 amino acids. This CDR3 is CASSPTGTQETQYF. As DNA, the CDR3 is TGTGCCAGCAGCCCCACCGGGACGCAAGAGACCCAGTACTTC. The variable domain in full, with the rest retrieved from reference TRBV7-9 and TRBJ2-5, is DTGVSQNPRHKITKRGQNVTFRCDPISEHNRLYWYRQTLGQGPEFLTYFQNEAQLEKSRLLSDRFSAERPKGSFSTLEIQRTEQGDSAMYLCASSPTGTQETQYFGPGTRLLVL.

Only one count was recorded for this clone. The CDR3 DNA sequence: TGTGCCAGCAGCTCGGGGGCTGACACAGATACGCAGTATTTT. This translates into CASSSGADTDTQYF. The chain employs TRBV5-4 and TRBJ2-3; D assignment may be TRBD1 or TRBD2 (6 bases each). V was clipped by 3 bases and J by 2 bases, with 10 bases between them. The CDR3 loop spans 14 amino acids. Germline V gene data show CDR1 as SGHNT and CDR2 as YYREEE (reference sequence).

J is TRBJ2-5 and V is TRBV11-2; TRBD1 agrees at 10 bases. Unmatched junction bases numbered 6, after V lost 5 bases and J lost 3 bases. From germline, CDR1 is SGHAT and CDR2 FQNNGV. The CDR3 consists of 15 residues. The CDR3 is CASSRGQGREETQYF. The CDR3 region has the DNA TGTGCCAGCAGCCGGGGACAGGGGCGGGAAGAGACCCAGTACTTC.

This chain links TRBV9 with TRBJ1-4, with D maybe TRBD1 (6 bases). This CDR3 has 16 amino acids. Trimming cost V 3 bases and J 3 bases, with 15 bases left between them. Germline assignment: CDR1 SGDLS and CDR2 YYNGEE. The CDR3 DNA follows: TGTGCCAGCAGCGCGGATCCACAGGGACCTAATGAAAAACTGTTTTTT. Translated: CASSADPQGPNEKLFF.

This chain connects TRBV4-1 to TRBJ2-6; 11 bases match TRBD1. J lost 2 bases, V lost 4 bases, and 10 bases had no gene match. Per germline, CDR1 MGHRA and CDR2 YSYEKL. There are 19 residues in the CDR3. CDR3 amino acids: CASSPTPGQGVAGANVLTF. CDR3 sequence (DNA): TGCGCCAGCAGCCCGACGCCGGGACAGGGGGTCGCTGGGGCCAACGTCCTGACTTTC.

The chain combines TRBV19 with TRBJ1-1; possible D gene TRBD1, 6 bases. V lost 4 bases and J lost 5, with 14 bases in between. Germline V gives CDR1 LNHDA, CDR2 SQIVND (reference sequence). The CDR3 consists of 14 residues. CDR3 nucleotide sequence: TGTGCCAGTAGTACCCCGACAGGTCGGACTGAAGCTTTCTTT. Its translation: CASSTPTGRTEAFF.

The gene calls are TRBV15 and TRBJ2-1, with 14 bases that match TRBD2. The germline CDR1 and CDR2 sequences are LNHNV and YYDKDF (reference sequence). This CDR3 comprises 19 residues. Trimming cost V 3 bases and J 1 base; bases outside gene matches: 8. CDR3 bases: TGTGCCACCAGCAGGGCGACTAGCGGGGGGGCAGGATCCTACAATGAGCAGTTCTTC. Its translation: CATSRATSGGAGSYNEQFF.

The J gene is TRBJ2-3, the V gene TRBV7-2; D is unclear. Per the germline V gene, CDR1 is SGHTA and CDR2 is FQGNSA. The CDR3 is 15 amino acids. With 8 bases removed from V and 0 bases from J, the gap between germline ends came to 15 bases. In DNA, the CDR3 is TGTGCCAGCCGAGAGACTTCCACTAGCACAGATACGCAGTATTTT. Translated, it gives CASRETSTSTDTQYF.

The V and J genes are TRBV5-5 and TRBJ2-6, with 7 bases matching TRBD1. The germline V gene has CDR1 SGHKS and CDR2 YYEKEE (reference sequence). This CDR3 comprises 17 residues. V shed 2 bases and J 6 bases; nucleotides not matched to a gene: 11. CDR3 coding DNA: TGTGCCAGCAGCTTTTTCGACAGGGCGGTAATGGCCAACGTCCTGACTTTC. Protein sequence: CASSFFDRAVMANVLTF. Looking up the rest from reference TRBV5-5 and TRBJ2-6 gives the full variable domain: DAGVTQSPTHLIKTRGQQVTLRCSPISGHKSVSWYQQVLGQGPQFIFQYYEKEERGRGNFPDRFSARQFPNYSSELNVNALLLGDSALYLCASSFFDRAVMANVLTFGAGSRLTVL.

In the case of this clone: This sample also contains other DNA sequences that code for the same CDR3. CDR3 DNA: TGTGCTAGCCGTAGGGGCCAGAACACTGAAGCTTTCTTT. Translated: CASRRGQNTEAFF. The V call is TRBV6-5, the J call TRBJ1-1; a possible D gene is TRBD1 (5 bases). Per the germline V gene, CDR1 is MNHEY and CDR2 is SVGAGI. This CDR3 is built from 13 residues.

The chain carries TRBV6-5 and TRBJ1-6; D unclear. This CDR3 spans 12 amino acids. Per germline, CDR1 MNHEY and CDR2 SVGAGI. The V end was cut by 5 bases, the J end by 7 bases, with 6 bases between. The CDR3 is CASSGKNSPLHF. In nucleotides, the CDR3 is TGTGCCAGCAGTGGAAAGAATTCACCCCTCCACTTT.